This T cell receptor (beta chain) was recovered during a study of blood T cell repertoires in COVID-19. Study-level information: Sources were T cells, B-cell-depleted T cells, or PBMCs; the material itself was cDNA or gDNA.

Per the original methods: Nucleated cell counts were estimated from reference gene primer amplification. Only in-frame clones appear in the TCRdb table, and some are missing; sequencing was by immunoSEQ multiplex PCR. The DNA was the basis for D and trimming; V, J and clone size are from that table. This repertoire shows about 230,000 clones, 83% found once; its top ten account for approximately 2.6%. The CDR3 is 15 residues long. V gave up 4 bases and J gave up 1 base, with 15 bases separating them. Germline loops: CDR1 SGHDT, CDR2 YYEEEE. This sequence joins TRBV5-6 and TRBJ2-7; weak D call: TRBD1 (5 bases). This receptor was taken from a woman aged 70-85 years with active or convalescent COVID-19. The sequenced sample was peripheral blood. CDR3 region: CASSPQVGVSYEQYF. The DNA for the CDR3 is TGTGCCAGCAGCCCCCAGGTAGGGGTATCCTACGAGCAGTACTTC. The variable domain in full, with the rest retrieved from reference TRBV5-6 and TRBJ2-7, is DAGVTQSPTHLIKTRGQQVTLRCSPKSGHDTVSWYQQALGQGPQFIFQYYEEEERQRGNFPDRFSGHQFPNYSSELNVNALLLGDSALYLCASSPQVGVSYEQYFGPGTRLTVT.